This TCR beta chain was profiled in a study of T cells in women clearing cervical HPV infection. Looking at the study overall: Cases were women with histologically confirmed HPV16-related CIN3 or worse, including 2 invasive cancers.

The CDR3 extends over 15 amino acids. Germline CDR1 KGHDR, CDR2 SFDVKD. The trim removed 7 bases at V and 5 bases at J, leaving 5 bases unmatched. This table comes from immunoSEQ multiplex PCR, and its TCRdb copy is limited to in-frame clones, with some not included. The data show 25,000 to 35,000 clones, and the top ten clones hold around 2.8%. General study points: TRBV6-7 abundance was lower in cases than controls (around 0.1% versus 0.15%). Timing of associations relative to infection is unclear; T-cell subsets were not isolated.

A remark on this clone: Its matching antigen is unknown. The read terminates 3 residues before the CDR3 end, so the remaining end is supplied by the germline J gene.

The sequence was obtained from a woman between 18 and 70 years old with a cervical HPV16 infection that either progressed to CIN3+ or cleared (not recorded which). The sequencing sample was made of blood buffy coat. The rearrangement links TRBV24-1 to TRBJ2-1, with 12 bases fitting TRBD1. The CDR3 here is CATSGTGGAHNEQFF. CDR3 DNA (partial): TGTGCCACCAGCGGGACAGGGGGCGCCCACAATGAG.